The 16 T cell receptor beta chains given below trace back to one sample, sequenced in a study of blood T cell repertoires in COVID-19. Data came from immunoSEQ multiplex PCR; TCRdb stores just in-frame clones and leaves some out. This sample has 200,000 to 250,000 clones, with roughly 80% found just once. Sequenced sample: peripheral blood. The receptors originated from a woman aged 50 to 65 with acute or convalescent COVID-19.

The V and J genes are TRBV4-3 and TRBJ2-2; 10 positions match TRBD2. Germline V gene sequence: CDR1 LGHNA, CDR2 YSLEER. The length of the CDR3 is 16 residues. Unmatched junction bases numbered 4, after V lost 2 bases and J lost 4 bases. The CDR3 DNA follows: TGCGCCAGCAGCCAAAGAGCGGGGGGGCCCACCGGGGAGCTGTTTTTT. Residues: CASSQRAGGPTGELFF.

This chain joins TRBV19 and TRBJ2-5; D may be TRBD2 (6 bases). The CDR3 totals 13 residues. Trimming cost V 10 bases and J 3 bases, with 15 bases left between them. The germline V gene has CDR1 LNHDA and CDR2 SQIVND (reference sequence). CDR3 DNA sequence: TGTGCCACTACGGTGGGGGGAAAAGAGACCCAGTACTTC. Its protein product is CATTVGGKETQYF.

Note on this clone: Compared with germline, one end of the junction differs, possibly owing to a read error. The chain employs TRBV15 and TRBJ1-1; 8 positions agree with TRBD1. The V gene's germline CDR1 is LNHNV and CDR2 YYDKDF (reference sequence). This CDR3 region has 14 residues. CDR3 nucleotides: TGTGCCACCAGCAGAGGGGGGAAGGACAGGGAAGGTTTCTTT. It translates to CATSRGGKDREGFF.

This chain links TRBV30 with TRBJ1-6; possible D gene TRBD1, 6 bases. V dropped 2 bases and J dropped 6 bases, with 11 bases sitting between them. The CDR3 consists of 14 residues. Looked up from germline, CDR1 is GTSNPN and CDR2 is SVGIG (reference sequence). DNA of the CDR3: TGTGCCTGGAGTCTGACAGGCCTTAATTCACCCCTCCACTTT. This encodes CAWSLTGLNSPLHF.

J is TRBJ2-3 and V is TRBV7-8; TRBD1 agrees at 8 bases. CDR1 and CDR2 (germline): SGHVS, FQNEAQ. The CDR3 covers 14 residues. The V gene end was trimmed by 5 bases and the J gene end by 2 bases; junction bases not matched to a gene: 3. Here the CDR3 reads CASSRTGFTDTQYF. CDR3 bases: TGTGCCAGCAGCCGGACAGGGTTCACAGATACGCAGTATTTT.

The gene calls are TRBV5-1 and TRBJ2-7, with 14 positions matching TRBD2. Trimming removed 3 bases from V and 7 bases from J; junction bases left unmatched: 6. Looked up from germline, CDR1 is SGHRS and CDR2 is YFSETQ. CDR3 size: 15 residues. CDR3 protein: CASSWGLAGVGEQYF. The CDR3 DNA reads TGCGCCAGCAGCTGGGGACTAGCGGGAGTCGGGGAGCAGTACTTC.

The CDR3 here is CASSLGSGHEETQYF. In DNA form, the CDR3 reads TGCGCCAGCAGCTTGGGTAGCGGGCACGAAGAGACCCAGTACTTC. V usage is TRBV5-1 and J usage is TRBJ2-5; 7 bases align to TRBD2. This CDR3 has 15 amino acids. The V and J ends lost 0 bases and 3 bases, in that order; junction bases with no gene match: 5. Per germline, CDR1 SGHRS and CDR2 YFSETQ.

This clone was detected only once. The rearrangement joins TRBV19 to TRBJ2-7; 7 positions agree with TRBD1. CDR1 is LNHDA, CDR2 SQIVND, per germline (reference sequence). The CDR3 has 15 residues. V lost 1 base, J lost 2 bases, and 5 bases stayed unmatched. The CDR3 bases are TGTGCCAGTAGTATAGGTGAGACAGGGCCCTACGAGCAGTACTTC. The encoded protein is CASSIGETGPYEQYF.

CDR3 region: CASSRRDLRDQPQHF. CDR3 DNA sequence: TGTGCCAGCAGCCGGCGGGACTTAAGGGATCAGCCCCAGCATTTT. The chain is built from TRBV5-6 and TRBJ1-5; maybe TRBD1 (5 bases). Germline V gives CDR1 SGHDT, CDR2 YYEEEE. The ends were cut back, 4 bases at V and 5 bases at J, with 16 bases in the middle. The CDR3 consists of 15 residues.

The chain uses TRBV13 and TRBJ2-1, with TRBD1 identical over 7 bases. V shed 5 bases and J 10 bases; nucleotides not matched to a gene: 8. The CDR3 loop spans 13 amino acids. Germline loops: CDR1 PRHDT, CDR2 FYEKMQ (reference sequence). The CDR3 region is CASSRNRGREQFF. DNA of the CDR3: TGTGCCAGCAGCCGGAACAGGGGACGGGAGCAGTTCTTC. The full variable domain, in which reference TRBV13 and TRBJ2-1 provide the parts outside the CDR3, is AAGVIQSPRHLIKEKRETATLKCYPIPRHDTVYWYQQGPGQDPQFLISFYEKMQSDKGSIPDRFSAQQFSDYHSELNMSSLELGDSALYFCASSRNRGREQFFGPGTRLTVL.

This chain uses TRBV5-4 with TRBJ1-6; TRBD1 agrees at 8 bases. This CDR3 is built from 15 residues. Trimming cost V 4 bases and J 6 bases; bases outside gene matches: 6. Germline CDR1 and CDR2: SGHNT and YYREEE (reference sequence). This CDR3 is CASSPGGAGNSPLHF. In DNA form, the CDR3 reads TGTGCCAGCAGCCCAGGGGGCGCGGGTAATTCACCCCTCCACTTT. Based on the CDR3 plus reference TRBV5-4 and TRBJ1-6, the full variable domain is ETGVTQSPTHLIKTRGQQVTLRCSSQSGHNTVSWYQQALGQGPQFIFQYYREEENGRGNFPPRFSGLQFPNYSSELNVNALELDDSALYLCASSPGGAGNSPLHFGNGTRLTVT.

The gene calls are TRBV9 and TRBJ2-1; 8 bases align to TRBD2. Per the germline V gene, CDR1 is SGDLS and CDR2 is YYNGEE. V was clipped by 0 bases and J by 7 bases; unmatched bases: 12. The CDR3 is 17 residues long. For the CDR3, the DNA is TGTGCCAGCAGCGTAGAGACTCGGGGGGGTCCTCTTAATGAGCAGTTCTTC. It encodes CASSVETRGGPLNEQFF.

In this sample, this clone turned up once. The J gene is TRBJ1-2, the V gene TRBV28; a possible D gene is TRBD1 (6 bases). Deletions cut 7 bases from V and 3 bases from J, with 6 bases between. The germline CDR1 and CDR2 sequences are MDHEN and SYDVKM. The CDR3 is made up of 11 amino acids. DNA of the CDR3: TGTGCCAGCAAGGGGGACTATGGCTACACCTTC. Amino acids: CASKGDYGYTF.

The CDR3 protein is CSVEDLETNQYF. CDR3 sequence (DNA): TGCAGCGTTGAAGATCTGGAAACTAATCAGTACTTC. V usage is TRBV29-1 and J usage is TRBJ2-4; no reliable D call. Germline lookup yields CDR1 SQVTM and CDR2 ANQGSEA. V lost 0 bases and J 12 bases, leaving 12 bases between the germline ends. CDR3 length: 12 residues.

This sequence joins TRBV27 and TRBJ2-7; tentative D call: TRBD2 (6 bases). The V end was cut by 6 bases, the J end by 3 bases, with 6 bases between. CDR3 size: 11 residues. CDR1 and CDR2 from the germline V gene are MNHEY and SMNVEV (reference sequence). The chain's CDR3 is CASRGGYEQYF. The CDR3 coding sequence is TGTGCCAGCAGGGGGGGCTACGAGCAGTACTTC.

The table lists this clone with a count of one. The CDR3 DNA is TGTGCCAGCAGCCCCGGAGGGGGGGCCCGCGCAGATACGCAGTATTTT. It specifies CASSPGGGARADTQYF. The gene calls are TRBV5-6 and TRBJ2-3; perhaps TRBD2 as D (7 bases). The CDR3 contains 16 residues. Per the germline V gene, CDR1 is SGHDT and CDR2 is YYEEEE. The ends were cut back, 4 bases at V and 4 bases at J, with 19 bases in the middle.